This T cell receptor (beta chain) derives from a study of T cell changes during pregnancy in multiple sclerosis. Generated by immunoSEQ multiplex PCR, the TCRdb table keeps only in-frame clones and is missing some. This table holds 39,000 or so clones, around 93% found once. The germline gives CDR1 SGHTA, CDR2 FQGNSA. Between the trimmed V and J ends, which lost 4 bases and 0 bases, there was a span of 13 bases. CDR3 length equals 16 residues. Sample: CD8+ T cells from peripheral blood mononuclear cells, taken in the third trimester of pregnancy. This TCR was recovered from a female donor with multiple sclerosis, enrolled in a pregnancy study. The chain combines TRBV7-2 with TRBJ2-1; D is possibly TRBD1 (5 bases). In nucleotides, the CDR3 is TGTGCCAGCAGCTGGGCCTCAAGGGGCTCCTACAATGAGCAGTTCTTC. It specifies CASSWASRGSYNEQFF.